This record covers a single TCR beta chain. Its antigen is unknown. No base quality information exists; no much larger clone differs at one position. In this study, focal radiation therapy paired with CTLA-4 blockade (ipilimumab) was tested in patients who had chemo-refractory metastatic non-small-cell lung cancer. This specimen belongs to a study of radiotherapy plus CTLA-4 blockade in lung cancer (dated by TCRdb to the late 2010s). Study-wide context: Objective responses were observed in approximately 17% of enrolled patients, and disease control was achieved in about 32%. Study-level results and caveats: The strongest predictors of response were reported to be early dynamic shifts in blood T cell clones along with a rise in serum interferon-beta following radiation. After treatment with radiotherapy and ipilimumab, TCR clones that originated in tumors expanded in peripheral blood.

Trimming at the junction amounts to 4 bases on V and 8 bases on J, and the germline ends lie 8 bases apart. Including cysteine and phenylalanine, the CDR3 has 11 amino acids. CDR3 DNA is the only sequence kept; it has 33 bases, read in frame from the first base. Based on the germline V gene, the CDR1 and CDR2 sequences are MDHEN and SYDVKM. The library was produced with the immunoSEQ multiplex PCR assay. This immuneACCESS table, as held by TCRdb, lists in-frame sequences with V and J called but not all clones. Of the missing ones, under half trace to an unresolved V gene in checked studies; the others have no known cause. The sample profile shows approximately 52,000 clones; about three quarters of them were found once. In total, the top ten clones hold less than 3% of the sample.

The sequence was obtained from a human donor with non-small cell lung cancer whose response to radiotherapy plus ipilimumab could not be evaluated. The sequence joins TRBV28 to TRBJ1-1; the D region possibly corresponds to TRBD1 (5 bases align). The sample consisted of peripheral blood, taken from a patient treated with radiotherapy plus ipilimumab. The nucleotide sequence is TGTGCCAGCAGTTATGACAGCGAAGCTTTCTTT. Its translation reads: CASSYDSEAFF.